The 5 T cell receptor beta chains presented below share a single source sample, sequenced in a study of blood T cell repertoires in COVID-19. The repertoire was sequenced with immunoSEQ multiplex PCR; TCRdb's copy has only in-frame clones and lacks some. The sample consists of tens of thousands of clones, about 90% of them appearing once. Material: peripheral blood. Receptor source: a woman of 80 years or more with active or convalescent COVID-19.

V is TRBV28 and J is TRBJ2-2; D is ambiguous. The CDR3 has 14 residues. Per the germline V gene, CDR1 is MDHEN and CDR2 is SYDVKM. V lost 6 bases and J lost 1, with 9 bases in between. The CDR3 sequence is CASSTLGNTGELFF. The CDR3 DNA is TGTGCCAGCAGCACCCTAGGGAACACCGGGGAGCTGTTTTTT.

The gene calls are TRBV6-2 or TRBV6-3 and TRBJ2-3; 8 bases are a match to TRBD2. The CDR3 extends over 17 amino acids. Looked up from germline, CDR1 is MNHEY and CDR2 is SVGEGT. Trimming at V came to 4 bases and at J to 4 bases, leaving 13 bases not matched to a gene. The CDR3 DNA follows: TGTGCCAGCAGTTTCGCTCGCAGCGGGAGTGGGTCAGATACGCAGTATTTT. This codes for CASSFARSGSGSDTQYF.

V gene TRBV6-2 or TRBV6-3 combines with J gene TRBJ2-3, with 8 positions matching TRBD2. Germline CDR1 is MNHEY and CDR2 is SVGEGT. This CDR3 is built from 17 residues. J gave up 0 bases and V 2 bases, and 7 bases lay outside the gene matches. The CDR3: CASSYVTSGTSTDTQYF. The CDR3 coding sequence is TGTGCCAGCAGTTACGTTACTAGCGGTACTAGCACAGATACGCAGTATTTT.

This chain joins TRBV6-5 and TRBJ1-5; no firm D call. The CDR3 runs 15 residues. The germline V gene has CDR1 MNHEY and CDR2 SVGAGI. V was shortened by 7 bases and J by 4 bases, with 17 bases between the two germline ends. CDR3 in DNA: TGTGCCAGCATGCGACGAGCTGCGGGGAATCAGCCCCAGCATTTT. It specifies CASMRRAAGNQPQHF.

The gene calls are TRBV7-2 and TRBJ2-3; D is uncertain. Germline V gives CDR1 SGHTA, CDR2 FQGNSA. V gave up 5 bases and J gave up 8 bases, with 8 bases separating them. CDR3 size: 11 residues. The CDR3, as DNA: TGTGCCAGCAGCCCGGCGGTTACGCAGTATTTT. It is translated as CASSPAVTQYF.